The clone carrying this T cell receptor (beta chain) was recorded many times. Using RNA transcripts as the source, TCR beta CDR3 regions were amplified. The HTBI primer set served for first-round RT-PCR of the TCR CDR3. Via MiXCR, TCRdb re-called the multiplex PCR reads, giving one row per CDR3 protein. Of roughly 740,000 distinct CDR3 sequences listed, about 15% are singletons. This entry is derived from a study of T cells in Graves' hyperthyroidism and ophthalmopathy. Study background: Pretreatment peripheral blood was obtained at initial diagnosis.

An absence of ophthalmopathy progression within 18 months meant stable Graves' hyperthyroidism. Diagnostic decisions used clinical symptoms, serum thyroxine and TRAb, thyroid ultrasound and orbital computed tomography. Fresh peripheral blood, 10 ml, was the source of the PBMCs. Germline V gene sequence: CDR1 MDHEN, CDR2 SYDVKM. V gave up 3 bases and J gave up 6 bases, with 12 bases separating them. The CDR3 has 13 residues. The V call is TRBV28, the J call TRBJ2-7, with D possibly being TRBD1 (7 bases). The source is a man aged 18 to 30 with Graves' hyperthyroidism. Sequencing input: blood. CDR3 sequence (DNA): TGTGCCAGCAGTTTGGAGGGGGCATTCGAGCAGTACTTC. Residues: CASSLEGAFEQYF.